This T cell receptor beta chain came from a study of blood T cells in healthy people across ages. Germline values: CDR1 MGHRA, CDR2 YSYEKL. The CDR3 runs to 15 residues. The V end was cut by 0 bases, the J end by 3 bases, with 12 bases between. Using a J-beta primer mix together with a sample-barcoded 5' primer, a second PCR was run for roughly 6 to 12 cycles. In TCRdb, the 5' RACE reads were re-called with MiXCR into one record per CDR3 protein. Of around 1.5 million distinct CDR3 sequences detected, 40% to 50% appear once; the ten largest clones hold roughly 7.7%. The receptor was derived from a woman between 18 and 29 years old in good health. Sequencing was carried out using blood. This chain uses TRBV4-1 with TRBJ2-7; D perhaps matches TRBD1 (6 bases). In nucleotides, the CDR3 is TGCGCCAGCAGCCAAGATAGTTACAGGGACTACGAGCAGTACTTC. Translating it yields CASSQDSYRDYEQYF.